This T cell receptor (beta chain) was sequenced in a study of T cell responses to AZD1222 COVID-19 vaccine. Findings and limits, study-wide: Donors were chiefly white British, with a greater number of females, and clonal diversity was perhaps underestimated. Seropositive AZD1222 recipients at baseline numbered only six or seven. Unmutated variant regions reportedly attract nearly half of all spike-specific TCRs. Researchers report vaccine-associated CD4 TCRs spanning spike, with dominance at 160-218 and 743-854.

With regard to this clone: The antigen is unknown.

There are 13 residues in the CDR3. Germline-derived CDR1 and CDR2 are SGHTS and YDEGEE. V was pared by 1 base and J by 4 bases, with 6 bases between. Generated by immunoSEQ multiplex PCR, the TCRdb table keeps only in-frame clones and is missing some. This table has fewer than 130,000 clones, roughly 92% appearing once. The clonotype comes from an adult who received the AZD1222 COVID-19 vaccine. The specimen comprised peripheral blood, sampled 28 days after the second AZD1222 dose. This chain uses TRBV5-8 with TRBJ1-5; the D gene is possibly TRBD1 (5 bases). The CDR3: CASSLSGNQPQHF. CDR3 in DNA: TGTGCCAGCAGCTTGTCAGGGAATCAGCCCCAGCATTTT.